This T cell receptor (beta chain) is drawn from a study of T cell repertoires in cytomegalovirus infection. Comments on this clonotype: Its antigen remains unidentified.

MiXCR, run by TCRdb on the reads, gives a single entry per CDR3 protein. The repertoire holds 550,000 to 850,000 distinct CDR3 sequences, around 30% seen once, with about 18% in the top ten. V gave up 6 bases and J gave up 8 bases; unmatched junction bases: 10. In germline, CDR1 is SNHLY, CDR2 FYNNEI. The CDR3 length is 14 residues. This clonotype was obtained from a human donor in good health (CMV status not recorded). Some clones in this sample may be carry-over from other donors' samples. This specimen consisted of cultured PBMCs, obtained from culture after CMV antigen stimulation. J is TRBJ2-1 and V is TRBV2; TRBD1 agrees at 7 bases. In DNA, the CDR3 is TGTGCCAGCAGCGAACACAGGGGTTACGATGAGCAGTTCTTC. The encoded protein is CASSEHRGYDEQFF.